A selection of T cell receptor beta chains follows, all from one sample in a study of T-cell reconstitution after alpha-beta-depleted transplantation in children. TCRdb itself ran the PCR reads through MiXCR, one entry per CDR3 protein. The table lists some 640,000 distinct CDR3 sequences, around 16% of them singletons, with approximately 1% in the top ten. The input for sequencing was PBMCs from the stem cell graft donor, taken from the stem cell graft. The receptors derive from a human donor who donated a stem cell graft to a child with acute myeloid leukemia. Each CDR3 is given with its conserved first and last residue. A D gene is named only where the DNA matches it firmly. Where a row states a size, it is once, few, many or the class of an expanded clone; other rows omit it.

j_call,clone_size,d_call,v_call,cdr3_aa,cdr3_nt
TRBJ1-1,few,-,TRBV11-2,CASSLEPGWGTEAFF,TGTGCCAGCAGCTTAGAACCAGGGTGGGGCACTGAAGCTTTCTTT
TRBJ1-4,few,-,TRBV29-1,CSVEEGAGNEKLFF,TGCAGCGTTGAAGAGGGAGCGGGTAATGAAAAACTGTTTTTT
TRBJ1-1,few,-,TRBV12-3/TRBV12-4,CASRPGLPMNTEAFF,TGTGCCAGCAGACCGGGACTGCCCATGAACACTGAAGCTTTCTTT
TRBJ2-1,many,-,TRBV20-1,CSEGGPAYNEQFF,TGCAGTGAAGGGGGGCCCGCATACAATGAGCAGTTCTTC
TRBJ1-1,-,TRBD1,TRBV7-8,CASSLGWTGKGTEAFF,TGTGCCAGCAGCTTAGGGTGGACAGGGAAGGGCACTGAAGCTTTCTTT
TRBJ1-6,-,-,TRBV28,CATNTIRGSPLHF,TGTGCCACCAATACTATTCGGGGATCACCCCTCCACTTT
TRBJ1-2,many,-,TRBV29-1,CSVEESGRVYGYTF,TGCAGCGTTGAAGAATCGGGCAGGGTGTATGGCTACACCTTC
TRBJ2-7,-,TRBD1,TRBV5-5,CASSSLTGNSYEQYF,TGTGCCAGCAGCTCTCTGACAGGGAACTCCTACGAGCAGTACTTC
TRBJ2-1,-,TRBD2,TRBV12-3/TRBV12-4,CASSGTSGGFGQFF,TGTGCCAGCAGTGGGACTAGCGGGGGATTCGGGCAGTTCTTC
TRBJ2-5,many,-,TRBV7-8,CAVGQQTQYF,TGTGCCGTAGGTCAGCAGACCCAGTACTTC
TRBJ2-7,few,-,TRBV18,CASSGDGGYEQYF,TGTGCCAGCTCGGGGGACGGAGGATACGAGCAGTACTTC
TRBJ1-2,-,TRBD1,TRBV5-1,CASSLAGAQGAVNYGYTF,TGCGCCAGCAGCTTGGCCGGAGCACAGGGGGCCGTTAACTATGGCTACACCTTC
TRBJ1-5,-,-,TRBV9,CASAQGNSNQPQHF,TGTGCCAGCGCACAGGGAAATAGCAATCAGCCCCAGCATTTT
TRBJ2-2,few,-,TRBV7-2,CASSPIRGELFF,TGTGCCAGCAGCCCCATTCGCGGGGAGCTGTTTTTT
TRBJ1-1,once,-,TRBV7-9,CATGGVMSQTEAFF,TGTGCTACGGGAGGGGTTATGAGTCAGACTGAAGCTTTCTTT
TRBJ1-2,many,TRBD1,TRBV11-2,CASSPWGQGARKSSGYTF,TGTGCCAGCAGCCCTTGGGGACAGGGGGCGCGAAAGTCGAGTGGCTACACCTTC
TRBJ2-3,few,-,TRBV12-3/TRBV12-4,CASSEITRRLDTQYF,TGTGCCAGCAGTGAAATAACTAGACGGTTGGATACGCAGTATTTT
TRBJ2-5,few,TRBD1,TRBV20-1,CSAPKSPDREETQYF,TGCAGTGCCCCTAAGAGCCCGGACAGGGAAGAGACCCAGTACTTC
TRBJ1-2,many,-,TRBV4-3,CASGPEGGYTF,TGCGCCAGCGGGCCCGAGGGGGGCTACACCTTC
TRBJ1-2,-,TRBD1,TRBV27,CASGRRDSPSYGYTF,TGTGCCAGCGGTCGTCGGGACAGCCCATCCTATGGCTACACCTTC
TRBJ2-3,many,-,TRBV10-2,CASSGLDTQYF,TGCGCCAGCAGTGGACTTGATACGCAGTATTTT
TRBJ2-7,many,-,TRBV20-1,CSARDDGPYEQYF,TGCAGTGCTAGAGATGACGGTCCCTACGAGCAGTACTTC
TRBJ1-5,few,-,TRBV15,CATSSGGDQPQHF,TGTGCCACCAGTTCGGGGGGGGATCAGCCCCAGCATTTT
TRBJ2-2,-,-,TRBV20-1,CSAPRGPGLNTGELFF,TGCAGTGCTCCAAGAGGGCCAGGATTAAACACCGGGGAGCTGTTTTTT
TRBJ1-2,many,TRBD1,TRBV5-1,CASSDGTGDGYGYTF,TGCGCCAGCAGCGACGGGACAGGGGACGGCTATGGCTACACCTTC
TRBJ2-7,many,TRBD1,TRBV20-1,CSVLPRDRVSYEQYF,TGCAGTGTTTTGCCTCGGGACAGGGTGTCGTACGAGCAGTACTTC
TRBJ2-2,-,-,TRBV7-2,CAGSLGGTGELFF,TGTGCCGGCAGCTTAGGCGGTACCGGGGAGCTGTTTTTT
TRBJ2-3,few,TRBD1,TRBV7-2,CASSRATGGLGDTQYF,TGTGCCAGCAGCCGGGCGACAGGGGGATTAGGGGATACGCAGTATTTT
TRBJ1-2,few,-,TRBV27,CASSFIGGREYGYTF,TGTGCCAGCAGTTTTATTGGGGGGCGCGAGTATGGCTACACCTTC
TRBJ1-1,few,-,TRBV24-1,CATRRGSNTEAFF,TGTGCCACCCGACGCGGAAGTAACACTGAAGCTTTCTTT
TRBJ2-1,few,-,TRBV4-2,CASSPKGRPYNEQFF,TGTGCCAGCAGCCCCAAGGGAAGGCCCTACAATGAGCAGTTCTTC
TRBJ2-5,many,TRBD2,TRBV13,CASSVLAGGIQTQYF,TGTGCCAGCAGTGTTCTAGCGGGGGGTATACAGACCCAGTACTTC
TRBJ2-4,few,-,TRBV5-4,CASSPYLSQGNIQYF,TGTGCCAGCAGTCCCTATCTTTCCCAGGGAAACATTCAGTACTTC
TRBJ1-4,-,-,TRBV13,CASSFRGLSTNEKLFF,TGTGCCAGCAGCTTCCGGGGGTTATCAACTAATGAAAAACTGTTTTTT
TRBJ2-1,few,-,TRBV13,CASSLAGGGVAEQFF,TGTGCCAGCAGCTTAGCTGGCGGAGGGGTTGCTGAGCAGTTCTTC
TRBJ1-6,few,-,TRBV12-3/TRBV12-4,CASSLGVLGNSPLHF,TGTGCCAGCAGTTTAGGGGTGTTAGGTAATTCACCCCTCCACTTT
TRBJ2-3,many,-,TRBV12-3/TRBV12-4,CASNRRFSTDTQYF,TGTGCCAGCAATAGAAGGTTTAGCACAGATACGCAGTATTTT